This TCR beta chain is drawn from a study of Graves' ophthalmopathy and Graves' hyperthyroidism. Findings and caveats of the study: Most thyroid clonotypes with frequency above 0.001 were detected in blood too. The model flagged ophthalmopathy progression at roughly 71% sensitivity and around 72% specificity.

Amplification of the TCR beta CDR3 regions used RNA transcripts (as template). The first-round RT-PCR employed HTBI primers together with the Qiagen OneStep RT-PCR kit. A multiplex PCR was then performed as the second round. TCRdb re-analysed the multiplex PCR reads in MiXCR, keeping a single row per CDR3 protein. The profile shows 300,000 to 350,000 distinct CDR3 sequences, 15% to 20% of them singletons. Other autoimmune diseases, uncontrolled infections, pregnancy or lactation led to the exclusion of patients. PBMCs were isolated by Ficoll-Paque density gradient centrifugation, using roughly 9.7 ml of fresh peripheral blood as the starting material. The table lists this clonotype with a few counts. As yet, its antigen is unknown. Deletions cut 1 base from V and 4 bases from J, with 13 bases between. Looked up from germline, CDR1 is DFQATT and CDR2 is SNEGSKA (reference sequence). The CDR3 length is 14 residues.

The source is an adult man with Graves' ophthalmopathy. Material for sequencing was peripheral blood. V gene TRBV20-1 combines with J gene TRBJ2-5; D unclear. The DNA for the CDR3 is TGCAGTGCTAGAGTCGGCAGTCAGGTAGAGACCCAGTACTTC. Its translation: CSARVGSQVETQYF.